This T cell receptor beta chain was sequenced for a study of blood T cell repertoires in COVID-19. Across the whole study: Sources were T cells, B-cell-depleted T cells, or PBMCs; the material itself was cDNA or gDNA.

Authors' analysis steps: The authors estimated nucleated cell counts from reference gene primer amplification. The repertoire was sequenced with immunoSEQ multiplex PCR; TCRdb's copy has only in-frame clones and lacks some. D and trimming come from the DNA, and the V and J calls and clone size come from that table. Of 150,000 to 200,000 clones listed, around 80% are singletons. CDR1 SGHRS and CDR2 YFSETQ come from the germline V gene. The CDR3 has 14 amino acids. The ends were cut back, 3 bases at V and 5 bases at J, with 14 bases in the middle. The source of this sequence is a woman of 80 years or more with active or convalescent COVID-19. The chain couples TRBV5-1 to TRBJ1-1, with D tentatively TRBD1 (6 bases). The sequenced sample consisted of peripheral blood. This CDR3 reads CASSWTAGETEAFF. The DNA of the CDR3 is TGCGCCAGCAGCTGGACCGCAGGGGAGACTGAAGCTTTCTTT.